This T cell receptor beta chain was identified in a study of T cells in localized non-small cell lung cancer. The germline gives CDR1 SGHNT, CDR2 YENEEA. V shed 7 bases, J shed 2 bases, and the junction held 12 bases outside the gene matches. The CDR3 runs 17 residues. This clone was counted many times. Sequencing was performed with immunoSEQ multiplex PCR; in TCRdb, only in-frame clones are kept and a portion is missing. The profile shows around 12,000 clones, 28% of them singletons. The chain combines TRBV11-3 with TRBJ2-2; the match to TRBD2 covers 8 bases. The receptor comes from a female donor over 55 with stage I lung adenocarcinoma. The specimen was lung tumor tissue, collected before any cancer treatment. The CDR3 nucleotides read TGTGCCAGCATCAAAGTAGCGGTAGCGGGAAACACCGGGGAGCTGTTTTTT. This codes for CASIKVAVAGNTGELFF. The variable domain in full, with the rest retrieved from reference TRBV11-3 and TRBJ2-2, is EAGVVQSPRYKIIEKKQPVAFWCNPISGHNTLYWYLQNLGQGPELLIRYENEEAVDDSQLPKDRFSAERLKGVDSTLKIQPAELGDSAVYLCASIKVAVAGNTGELFFGEGSRLTVL.